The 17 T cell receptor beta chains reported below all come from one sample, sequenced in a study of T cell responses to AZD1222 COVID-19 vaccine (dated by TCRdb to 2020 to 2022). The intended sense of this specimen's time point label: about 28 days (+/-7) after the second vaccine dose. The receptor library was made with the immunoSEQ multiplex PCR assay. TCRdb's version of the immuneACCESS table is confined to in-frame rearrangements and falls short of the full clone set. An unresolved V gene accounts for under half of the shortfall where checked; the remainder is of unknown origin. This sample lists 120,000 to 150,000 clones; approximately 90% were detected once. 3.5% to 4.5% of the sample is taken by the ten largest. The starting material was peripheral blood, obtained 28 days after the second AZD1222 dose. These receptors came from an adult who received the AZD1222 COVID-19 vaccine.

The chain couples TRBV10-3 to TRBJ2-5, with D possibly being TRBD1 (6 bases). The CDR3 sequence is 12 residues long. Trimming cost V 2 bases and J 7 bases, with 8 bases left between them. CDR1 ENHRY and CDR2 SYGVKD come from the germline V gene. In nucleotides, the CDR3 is TGTGCCATCAGTGAGCGCAGGGGGACCCAGTACTTC. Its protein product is CAISERRGTQYF.

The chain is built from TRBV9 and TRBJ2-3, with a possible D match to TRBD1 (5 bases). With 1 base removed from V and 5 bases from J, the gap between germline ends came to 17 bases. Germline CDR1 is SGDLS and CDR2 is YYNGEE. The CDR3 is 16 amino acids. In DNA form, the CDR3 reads TGTGCCAGCAGCGTAAGCAGGGCCGCCGGTTTAGATACGCAGTATTTT. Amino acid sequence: CASSVSRAAGLDTQYF.

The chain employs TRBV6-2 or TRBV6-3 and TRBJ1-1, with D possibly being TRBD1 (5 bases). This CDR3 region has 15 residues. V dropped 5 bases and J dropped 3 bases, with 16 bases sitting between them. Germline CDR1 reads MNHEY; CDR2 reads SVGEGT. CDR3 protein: CASSDPGRADTEAFF. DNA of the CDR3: TGTGCCAGCAGTGACCCAGGGAGGGCAGACACTGAAGCTTTCTTT.

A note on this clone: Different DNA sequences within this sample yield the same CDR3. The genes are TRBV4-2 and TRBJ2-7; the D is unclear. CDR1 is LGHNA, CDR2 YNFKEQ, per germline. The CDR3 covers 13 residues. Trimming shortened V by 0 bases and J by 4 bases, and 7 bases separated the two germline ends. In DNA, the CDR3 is TGTGCCAGCAGCCAAGATCGCTCGTACGAGCAGTACTTC. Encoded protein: CASSQDRSYEQYF.

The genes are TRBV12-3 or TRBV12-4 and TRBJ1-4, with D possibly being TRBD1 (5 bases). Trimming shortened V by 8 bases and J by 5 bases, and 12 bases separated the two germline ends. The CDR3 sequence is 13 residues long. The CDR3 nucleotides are TGTGCCAGCCGGAGGGGAGTGAATGAAAAACTGTTTTTT. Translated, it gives CASRRGVNEKLFF.

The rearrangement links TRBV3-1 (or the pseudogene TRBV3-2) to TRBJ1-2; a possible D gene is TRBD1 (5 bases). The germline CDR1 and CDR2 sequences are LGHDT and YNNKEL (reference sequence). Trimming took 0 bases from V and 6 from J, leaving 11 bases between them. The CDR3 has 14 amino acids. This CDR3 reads CASSQDILGDGYTF. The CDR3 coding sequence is TGTGCCAGCAGCCAAGATATTTTGGGGGATGGCTACACCTTC.

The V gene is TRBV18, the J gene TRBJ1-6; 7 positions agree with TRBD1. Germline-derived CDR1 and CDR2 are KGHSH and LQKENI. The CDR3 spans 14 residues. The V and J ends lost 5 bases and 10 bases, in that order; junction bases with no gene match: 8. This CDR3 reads CASSTTGRESPLHF. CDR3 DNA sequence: TGTGCCAGCTCAACGACAGGGCGGGAGTCACCCCTCCACTTT.

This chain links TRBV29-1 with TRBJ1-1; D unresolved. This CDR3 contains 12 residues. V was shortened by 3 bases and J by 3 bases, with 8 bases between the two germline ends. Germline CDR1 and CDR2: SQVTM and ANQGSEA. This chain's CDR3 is CSVDPGHTEAFF. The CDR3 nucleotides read TGCAGCGTTGATCCCGGTCACACTGAAGCTTTCTTT.

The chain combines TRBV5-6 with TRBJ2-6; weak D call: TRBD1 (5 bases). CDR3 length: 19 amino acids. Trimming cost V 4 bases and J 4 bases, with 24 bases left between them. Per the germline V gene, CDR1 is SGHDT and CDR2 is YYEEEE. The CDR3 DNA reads TGTGCCAGCAGCCTGACGGCAGGGCGAACACCGTGGGGGGCCAACGTCCTGACTTTC. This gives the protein CASSLTAGRTPWGANVLTF.

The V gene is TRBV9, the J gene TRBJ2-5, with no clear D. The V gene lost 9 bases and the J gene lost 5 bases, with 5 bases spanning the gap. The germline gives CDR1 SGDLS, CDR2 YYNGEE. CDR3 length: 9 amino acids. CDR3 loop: CATRETQYF. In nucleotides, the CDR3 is TGTGCCACCAGGGAGACCCAGTACTTC.

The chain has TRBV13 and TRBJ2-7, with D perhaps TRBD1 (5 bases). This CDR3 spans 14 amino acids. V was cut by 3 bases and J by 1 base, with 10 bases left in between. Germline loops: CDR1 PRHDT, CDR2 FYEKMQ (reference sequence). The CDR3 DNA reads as TGTGCCAGCAGCTTGTCTCAGGGATCCTACGAGCAGTACTTC. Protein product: CASSLSQGSYEQYF.

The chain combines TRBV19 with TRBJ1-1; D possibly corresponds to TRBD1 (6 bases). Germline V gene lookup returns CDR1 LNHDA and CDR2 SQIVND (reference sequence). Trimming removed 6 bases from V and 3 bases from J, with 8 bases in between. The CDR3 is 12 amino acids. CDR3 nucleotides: TGTGCCAGTAGCCACAGGGACACTGAAGCTTTCTTT. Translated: CASSHRDTEAFF.

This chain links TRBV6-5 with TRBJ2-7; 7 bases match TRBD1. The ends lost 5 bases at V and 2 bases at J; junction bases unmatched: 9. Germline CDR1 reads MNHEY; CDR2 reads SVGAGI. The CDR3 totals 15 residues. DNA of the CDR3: TGTGCCAGCAGTAGGGGACAGCTTGTTCCCTACGAGCAGTACTTC. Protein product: CASSRGQLVPYEQYF.

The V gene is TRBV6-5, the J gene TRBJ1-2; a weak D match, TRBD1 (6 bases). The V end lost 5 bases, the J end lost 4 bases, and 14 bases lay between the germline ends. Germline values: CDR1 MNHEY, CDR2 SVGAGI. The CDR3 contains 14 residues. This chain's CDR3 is CASSPLAGAYGYTF. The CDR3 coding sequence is TGTGCCAGCAGTCCACTTGCGGGGGCCTATGGCTACACCTTC.

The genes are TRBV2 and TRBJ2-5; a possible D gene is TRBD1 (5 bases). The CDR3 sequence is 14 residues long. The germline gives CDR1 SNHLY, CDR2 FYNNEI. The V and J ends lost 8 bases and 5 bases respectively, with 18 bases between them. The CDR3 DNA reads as TGTGCCAGCGGCTCAGGGCAGGAAAGGGAGACCCAGTACTTC. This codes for CASGSGQERETQYF.

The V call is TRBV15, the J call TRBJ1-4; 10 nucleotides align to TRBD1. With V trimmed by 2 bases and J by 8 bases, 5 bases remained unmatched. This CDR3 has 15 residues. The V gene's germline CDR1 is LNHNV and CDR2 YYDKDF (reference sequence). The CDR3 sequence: CATSRTGQGEEKLFF. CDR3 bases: TGTGCCACCAGCAGAACCGGACAGGGGGAAGAAAAACTGTTTTTT.

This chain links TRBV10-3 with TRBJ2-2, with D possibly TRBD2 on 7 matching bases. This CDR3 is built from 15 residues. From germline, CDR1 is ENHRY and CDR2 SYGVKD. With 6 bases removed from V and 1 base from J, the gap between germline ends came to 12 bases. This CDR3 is CAIRRGGLNTGELFF. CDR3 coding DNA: TGTGCCATCAGGAGGGGGGGGCTGAACACCGGGGAGCTGTTTTTT.